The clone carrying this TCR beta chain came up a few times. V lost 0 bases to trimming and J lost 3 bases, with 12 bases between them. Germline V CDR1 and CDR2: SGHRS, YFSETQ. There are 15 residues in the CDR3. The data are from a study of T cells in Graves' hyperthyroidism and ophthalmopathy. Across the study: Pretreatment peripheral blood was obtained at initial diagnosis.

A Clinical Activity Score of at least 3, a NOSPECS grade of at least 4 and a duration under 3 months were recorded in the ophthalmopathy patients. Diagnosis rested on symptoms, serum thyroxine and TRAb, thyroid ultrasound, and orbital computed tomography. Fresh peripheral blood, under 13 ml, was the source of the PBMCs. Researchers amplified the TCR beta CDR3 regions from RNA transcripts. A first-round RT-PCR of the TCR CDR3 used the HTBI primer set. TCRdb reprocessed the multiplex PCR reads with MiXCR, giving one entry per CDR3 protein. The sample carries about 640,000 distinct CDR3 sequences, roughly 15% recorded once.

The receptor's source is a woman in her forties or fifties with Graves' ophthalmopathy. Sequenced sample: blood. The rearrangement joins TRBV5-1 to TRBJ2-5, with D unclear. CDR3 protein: CASSLATTVKETQYF. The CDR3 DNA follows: TGCGCCAGCAGCTTGGCAACGACGGTTAAAGAGACCCAGTACTTC.